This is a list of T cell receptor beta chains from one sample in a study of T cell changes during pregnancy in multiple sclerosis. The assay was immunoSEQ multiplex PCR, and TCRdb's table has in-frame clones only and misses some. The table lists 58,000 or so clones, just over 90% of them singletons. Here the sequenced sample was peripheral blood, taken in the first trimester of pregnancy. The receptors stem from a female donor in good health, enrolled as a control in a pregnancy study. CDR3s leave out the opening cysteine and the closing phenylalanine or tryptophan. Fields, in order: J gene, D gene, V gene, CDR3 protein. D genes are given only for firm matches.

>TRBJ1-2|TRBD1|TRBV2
ASSEGDSAYGYT
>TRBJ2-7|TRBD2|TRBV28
ATGGPRTSGGNY
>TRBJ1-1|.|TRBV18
ASSLTGQVDTEAF
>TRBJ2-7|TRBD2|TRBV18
ASSPPVAGGYEQY
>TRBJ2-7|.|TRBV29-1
SAAGTATYGEQY
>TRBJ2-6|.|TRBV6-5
ASSSHSSGANVLT
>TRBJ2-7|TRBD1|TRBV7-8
ASSLWGTGLYEQY
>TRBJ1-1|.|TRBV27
ASSLSGGTEAF
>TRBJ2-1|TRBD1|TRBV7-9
ASSPDRGFNEQF
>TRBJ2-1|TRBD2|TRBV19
ASSTSSGIMNEQF
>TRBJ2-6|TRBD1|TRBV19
ASSHDRGSGANVLT
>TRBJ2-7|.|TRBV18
ASSPRGQRQY
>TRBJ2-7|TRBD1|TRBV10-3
AISWTGTYEQY
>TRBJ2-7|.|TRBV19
ASRNLGNTRGEQY
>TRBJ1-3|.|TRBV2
ASSEGQVSGNTIY
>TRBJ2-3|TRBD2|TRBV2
ARGGAGGPTDTQY
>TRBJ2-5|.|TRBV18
ASSPPRARGTQY
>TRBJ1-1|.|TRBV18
ASSPVGNTEAF
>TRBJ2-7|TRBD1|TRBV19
ASSIGQGAYEQY
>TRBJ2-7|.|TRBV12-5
ASATNTVFYEQY
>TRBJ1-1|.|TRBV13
ASSKDRMMNTEAF
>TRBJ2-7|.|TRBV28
ASSFGGPIQEQY
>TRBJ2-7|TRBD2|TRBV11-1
ASSPWGGAAGRNEQY
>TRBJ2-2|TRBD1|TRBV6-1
ASSEPDRGPFTGELF
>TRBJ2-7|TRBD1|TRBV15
ATSTGTGGFEQY
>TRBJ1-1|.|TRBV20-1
SATMNTEAF
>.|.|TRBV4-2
ASSPPEGGRGHPGEQY
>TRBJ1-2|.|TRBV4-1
ASSQPGKYYGYT
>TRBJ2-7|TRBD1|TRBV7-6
ASSPGQGYEQY
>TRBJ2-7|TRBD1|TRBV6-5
ASSSGDRSYEQY
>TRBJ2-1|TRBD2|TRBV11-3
ASSLQGSGGANEQF
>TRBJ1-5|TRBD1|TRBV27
ASSSQGVGQPQH
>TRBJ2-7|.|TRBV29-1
SVGLTGYEQY
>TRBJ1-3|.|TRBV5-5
ASSQTTVRGNTIY
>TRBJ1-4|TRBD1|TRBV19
ASSIDSGQGLEKLF
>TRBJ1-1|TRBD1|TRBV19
ASSPDRVGTEAF
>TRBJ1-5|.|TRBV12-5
ASVRNSNQPQH
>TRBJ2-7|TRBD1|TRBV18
ASSPPGTAPYEQY
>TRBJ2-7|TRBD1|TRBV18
ASSQAGTGNYEQY
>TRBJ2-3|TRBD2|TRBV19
ATRPLAGGIDTQY
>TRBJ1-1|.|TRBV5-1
ASRTGGPANTEAF
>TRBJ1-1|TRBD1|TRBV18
ASSPRTGSNTEAF
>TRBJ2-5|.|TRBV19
ASSRTTADGTQY
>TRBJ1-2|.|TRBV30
AWSNREFYGYT
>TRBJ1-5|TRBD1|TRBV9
ASSFSGGPNQPQH
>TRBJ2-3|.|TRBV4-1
ASSQGGTGPTDTQY
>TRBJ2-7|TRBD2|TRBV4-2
ASSPQQGTSAYEQY
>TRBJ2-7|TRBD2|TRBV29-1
SVTSGGTYEQY
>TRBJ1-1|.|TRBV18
ASSPGGLNTEAF
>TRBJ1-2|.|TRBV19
ARLGANYGYT
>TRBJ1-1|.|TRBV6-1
ASSDNGGTEAF
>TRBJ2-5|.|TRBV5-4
ASSLGLMGGMQETQY
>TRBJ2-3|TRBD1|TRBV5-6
ASSSTGHSTDTQY